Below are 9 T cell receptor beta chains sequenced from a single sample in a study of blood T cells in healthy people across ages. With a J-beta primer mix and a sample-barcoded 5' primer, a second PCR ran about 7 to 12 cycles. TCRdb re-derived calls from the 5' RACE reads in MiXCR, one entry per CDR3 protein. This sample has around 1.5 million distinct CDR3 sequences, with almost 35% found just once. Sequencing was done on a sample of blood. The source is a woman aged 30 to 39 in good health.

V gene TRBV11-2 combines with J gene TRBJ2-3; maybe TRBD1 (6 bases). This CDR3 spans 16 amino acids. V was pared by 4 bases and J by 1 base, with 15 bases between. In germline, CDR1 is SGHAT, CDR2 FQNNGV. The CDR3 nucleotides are TGTGCCAGCAGCTACGGGACAAATCCAGGCACAGATACGCAGTATTTT. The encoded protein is CASSYGTNPGTDTQYF.

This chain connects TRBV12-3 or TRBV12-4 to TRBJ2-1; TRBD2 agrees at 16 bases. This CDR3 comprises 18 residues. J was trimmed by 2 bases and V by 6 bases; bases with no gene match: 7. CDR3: CASRPGTSGGAPYNEQFF. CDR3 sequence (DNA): TGTGCCAGCAGGCCCGGGACTAGCGGGGGGGCTCCCTACAATGAGCAGTTCTTC.

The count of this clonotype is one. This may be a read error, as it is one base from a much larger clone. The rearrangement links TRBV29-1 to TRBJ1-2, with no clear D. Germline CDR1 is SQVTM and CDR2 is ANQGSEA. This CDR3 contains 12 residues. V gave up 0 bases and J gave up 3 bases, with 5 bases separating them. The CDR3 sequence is CSVEEIHYGYTF. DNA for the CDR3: TGCAGCGTTGAAGAGATACACTATGGCTACACCTTC.

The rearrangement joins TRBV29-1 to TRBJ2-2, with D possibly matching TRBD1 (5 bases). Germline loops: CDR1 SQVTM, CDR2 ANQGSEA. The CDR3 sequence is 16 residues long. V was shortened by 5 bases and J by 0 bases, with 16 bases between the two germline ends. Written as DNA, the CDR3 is TGCAGCGTTAAGGTCGACAGACCCGCGAACACCGGGGAGCTGTTTTTT. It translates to CSVKVDRPANTGELFF.

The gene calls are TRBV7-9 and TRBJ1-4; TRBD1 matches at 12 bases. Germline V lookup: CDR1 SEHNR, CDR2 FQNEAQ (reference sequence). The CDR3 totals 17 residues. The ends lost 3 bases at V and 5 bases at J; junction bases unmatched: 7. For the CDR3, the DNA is TGTGCCAGCAGCTTGGCGGGACAGGGGGCTAGAAATGAAAAACTGTTTTTT. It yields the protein CASSLAGQGARNEKLFF. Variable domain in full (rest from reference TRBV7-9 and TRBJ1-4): DTGVSQNPRHKITKRGQNVTFRCDPISEHNRLYWYRQTLGQGPEFLTYFQNEAQLEKSRLLSDRFSAERPKGSFSTLEIQRTEQGDSAMYLCASSLAGQGARNEKLFFGSGTQLSVL.

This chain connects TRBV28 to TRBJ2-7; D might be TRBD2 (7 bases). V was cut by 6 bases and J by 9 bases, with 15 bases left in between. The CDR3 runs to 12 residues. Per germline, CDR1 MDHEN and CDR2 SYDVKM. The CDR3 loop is CASRAGERGQYF. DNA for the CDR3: TGTGCCAGCAGGGCAGGGGAGCGGGGGCAGTACTTC.

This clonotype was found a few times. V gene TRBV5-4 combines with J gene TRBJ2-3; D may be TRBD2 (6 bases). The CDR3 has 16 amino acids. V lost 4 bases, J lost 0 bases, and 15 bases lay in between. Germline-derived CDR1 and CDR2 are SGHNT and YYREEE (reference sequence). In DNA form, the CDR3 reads TGTGCCAGCAGCGCGGGACGACTAAGAAGCACAGATACGCAGTATTTT. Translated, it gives CASSAGRLRSTDTQYF. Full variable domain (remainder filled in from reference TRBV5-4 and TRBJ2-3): ETGVTQSPTHLIKTRGQQVTLRCSSQSGHNTVSWYQQALGQGPQFIFQYYREEENGRGNFPPRFSGLQFPNYSSELNVNALELDDSALYLCASSAGRLRSTDTQYFGPGTRLTVL.

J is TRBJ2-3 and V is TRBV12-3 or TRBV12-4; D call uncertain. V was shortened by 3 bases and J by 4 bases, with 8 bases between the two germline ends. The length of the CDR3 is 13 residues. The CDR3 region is CASSFLRADTQYF. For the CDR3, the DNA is TGTGCCAGCAGTTTCCTAAGAGCAGATACGCAGTATTTT.

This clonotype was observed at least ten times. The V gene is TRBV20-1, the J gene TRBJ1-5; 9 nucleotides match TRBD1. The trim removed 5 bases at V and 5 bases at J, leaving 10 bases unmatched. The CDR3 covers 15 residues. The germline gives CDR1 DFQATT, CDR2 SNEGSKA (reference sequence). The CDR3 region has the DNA TGCAGTGCTGCCCGACAGGGGGACGACCATCAGCCCCAGCATTTT. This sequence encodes CSAARQGDDHQPQHF.